This TCR beta chain originates from a study of blood T cell repertoires in COVID-19 (dated by TCRdb to about 2020). About the full investigation: Collaborator samples came from the United States, Italy and Spain and covered acute and convalescent phases of COVID-19. The prospective study material was composed of cDNA or gDNA derived from T cells, B-cell-depleted T cells, or PBMCs. The dataset comprised deeply sampled blood TCRbeta repertoires from subjects exposed to, actively infected with, or recovered from COVID-19. The repertoires were made available in a free public database intended to serve as a resource for research on the immune response to SARS-CoV-2. The samples were drawn from two sources: the first 160 participants of the ongoing ImmuneRACE study, and fewer than 1,500 subjects contributed by 6 global collaborators. Sample metadata almost always included a de-identified subject ID, COVID-19 status, age in years and sex. HLA class I and class II types, where available, came from metadata supplied by the sample provider rather than from assay-based typing. What the authors observed across the whole study: The amount of clinical and demographic metadata varied by source and participant and was provided uncurated.

CDR1 and CDR2 are drawn from the germline V gene: KGHDR, SFDVKD. Inclusive of the bounding cysteine and phenylalanine, the CDR3 is 13 residues long. Just CDR3 DNA is preserved here, 39 bases in frame from base 1. V drops 6 bases and J drops 1 base, leaving 8 bases in between. The immunoSEQ Assay, a bias-controlled multiplex PCR, was used to amplify TCRbeta CDR3 regions from genomic DNA. The source study handled its data this way. Within the assay, amplification of reference gene primers was used to estimate how many nucleated cells each sample contained. To quantify the absolute abundance of each unique TCRbeta CDR3 rearrangement, sequence reads were collapsed and filtered. Productive Simpson clonality was computed per sample as the square root of Simpson's diversity index over productive rearrangements. What TCRdb holds here is the immuneACCESS table cut down to in-frame rearrangements. Part of the clones is not present; checked against another copy, under half of the missing clones reflect an unresolved V gene, and the others are unexplained. D and trimming come from the DNA, and the V and J calls and clone size come from that table. This sample is represented by 150,000 to 200,000 clones; approximately 87% of them were singletons. The ten largest clones represent around 6.7% of the sample.

Participants in the prospective study were enrolled through a virtual design, were aged roughly 18 to 90 years, and lived in 20 to 30 United States geographic areas. In the prospective study, cohorts were assigned on the basis of participant-reported clinical history obtained from a screening survey and a study questionnaire. Recovered participants in ImmuneRACE Cohort 3 were defined by two consecutive negative NP/OP PCR tests, clearance by a healthcare professional, or resolution of symptoms. In the prospective study, whole blood, serum and a nasopharyngeal or oropharyngeal swab were collected from each participant by mobile phlebotomists. Over a roughly two-month period, participants in the prospective study had the option of providing additional blood draws and questionnaires. Blood samples from the prospective study were shipped frozen or at room temperature prior to DNA extraction. As for this clone: Its antigen remains undetermined. One base away there is no much larger clone; base qualities are not given.

The origin of this receptor is a woman aged 45-65 years who had recovered from COVID-19. The V gene is TRBV24-1 and the J gene is TRBJ1-2, with no confidently assigned D gene. The specimen sequenced was PBMCs or T cells enriched from blood (not recorded which). This receptor carries the CDR3 CATSRGYNYGYTF. The nucleotide sequence reads TGTGCCACCAGTAGAGGATATAACTATGGCTACACCTTC.